Following are 28 T cell receptor beta chains from one sample sequenced in a study of cytomegalovirus exposure and HLA in healthy donors. PCR employed 60 Vbeta and 13 Jbeta primers. TCRdb's copy holds only in-frame clones and misses some; the assay was immunoSEQ multiplex PCR. The sample lists about 180,000 clones, 80% seen once, with roughly 5% in the top ten. Sequencing used PBMCs. The receptors derive from a man in his forties or fifties in good health and CMV-seronegative.

V usage is TRBV27 and J usage is TRBJ1-4, with TRBD1 as a possible D gene (5 bases). V dropped 4 bases and J dropped 7 bases, with 10 bases sitting between them. This CDR3 has 13 residues. Germline loops: CDR1 MNHEY, CDR2 SMNVEV (reference sequence). The CDR3 DNA reads TGTGCCAGCAGTTCAGGGATTGTTGAAAAACTGTTTTTT. It yields the protein CASSSGIVEKLFF.

J is TRBJ1-1 and V is TRBV18; D is uncertain. The CDR3 totals 14 residues. The V end lost 2 bases, the J end lost 5 bases, and 12 bases lay between the germline ends. Germline V CDR1 and CDR2: KGHSH, LQKENI. In DNA form, the CDR3 reads TGTGCCAGCTCACCAACCCACGGGGAGACTGAAGCTTTCTTT. Protein: CASSPTHGETEAFF. Combining the CDR3 with reference TRBV18 and TRBJ1-1 gives the whole variable domain NAGVMQNPRHLVRRRGQEARLRCSPMKGHSHVYWYRQLPEEGLKFMVYLQKENIIDESGMPKERFSAEFPKEGPSILRIQQVVRGDSAAYFCASSPTHGETEAFFGQGTRLTVV.

V and J are TRBV9 and TRBJ1-1; TRBD1 might be the D (6 bases). The V gene lost 5 bases and the J gene lost 1 base, with 12 bases spanning the gap. Germline assignment: CDR1 SGDLS and CDR2 YYNGEE. The CDR3 has 14 residues. The CDR3 nucleotides read TGTGCCAGCAGGGGACAACAGGGGAACACTGAAGCTTTCTTT. It yields the protein CASRGQQGNTEAFF.

The J gene is TRBJ2-2, the V gene TRBV10-1; no reliable D call. CDR3 length equals 13 residues. CDR1 is WNHNN, CDR2 SYGVQD, per germline (reference sequence). V lost 7 bases, J lost 6 bases, and 12 bases lay in between. The CDR3 loop reads CASTRQLAGELFF. CDR3 coding DNA: TGCGCCAGCACCCGACAACTGGCCGGGGAGCTGTTTTTT.

The rearrangement joins TRBV30 to TRBJ1-2; 9 bases match TRBD1. J was trimmed by 2 bases and V by 3 bases; bases with no gene match: 13. The CDR3 sequence is 17 residues long. Germline CDR1 GTSNPN, CDR2 SVGIG (reference sequence). The CDR3: CAWSRALTGTGNYGYTF. The CDR3 DNA follows: TGTGCCTGGAGCAGGGCCCTCACCGGGACAGGGAACTATGGCTACACCTTC. Using reference TRBV30 and TRBJ1-2 for the parts outside the CDR3, the full variable domain is SQTIHQWPATLVQPVGSPLSLECTVEGTSNPNLYWYRQAAGRGLQLLFYSVGIGQISSEVPQNLSASRPQDRQFILSSKKLLLSDSGFYLCAWSRALTGTGNYGYTFGSGTRLTVV.

The CDR3 protein is CASSETLLRQPQHF. CDR3 coding DNA: TGTGCCAGCAGTGAGACACTTTTGCGTCAGCCCCAGCATTTT. This chain connects TRBV6-1 to TRBJ1-5; D is undetermined. The CDR3 sequence is 14 residues long. V was pared by 3 bases and J by 6 bases, with 12 bases between. Per the germline V gene, CDR1 is MNHNS and CDR2 is SASEGT.

The chain carries TRBV18 and TRBJ1-2, with D possibly being TRBD1 (5 bases). The germline V and J ends were trimmed by 3 bases and 7 bases, with 12 bases remaining between them. The CDR3 runs 13 residues. Germline-derived CDR1 and CDR2 are KGHSH and LQKENI. The CDR3 coding sequence is TGTGCCAGCTCACCTTCGGACACTCGTGGCTACACCTTC. Translation: CASSPSDTRGYTF.

This clone was detected a few times. This chain connects TRBV6-6 to TRBJ2-2; 8 bases agree with TRBD1. V was clipped by 6 bases and J by 6 bases; unmatched bases: 12. CDR3 length: 16 residues. CDR1 is MNHNY and CDR2 is SVGAGI in the germline V gene (reference sequence). This chain's CDR3 is CASRHSGTGSAGELFF. The CDR3 bases are TGTGCCAGCAGGCATTCCGGGACAGGCTCCGCCGGGGAGCTGTTTTTT.

The chain has TRBV5-6 and TRBJ2-5; TRBD1 matches 8 bases. Looked up from germline, CDR1 is SGHDT and CDR2 is YYEEEE. CDR3 size: 13 residues. V shed 4 bases, J shed 5 bases, and the junction held 4 bases outside the gene matches. CDR3 nucleotides: TGTGCCAGCAGCCATCAGGGGGCTGAGACCCAGTACTTC. It codes for CASSHQGAETQYF.

This chain links TRBV10-2 with TRBJ1-5; D is undetermined. The CDR3 covers 14 residues. The ends were cut back, 3 bases at V and 1 base at J, with 7 bases in the middle. The germline CDR1 and CDR2 sequences are WSHSY and SAAADI. The CDR3 loop reads CASSDPPSNQPQHF. The CDR3 bases are TGCGCCAGCAGTGACCCCCCAAGCAATCAGCCCCAGCATTTT.

The CDR3 DNA reads TGTGCCAGCAGCATGCAGACAGGGAACACCGGGGAGCTGTTTTTT. It encodes CASSMQTGNTGELFF. The chain uses TRBV5-4 and TRBJ2-2; D might be TRBD1 (6 bases). Germline V lookup: CDR1 SGHNT, CDR2 YYREEE (reference sequence). This CDR3 spans 15 amino acids. Trimming stripped 4 bases from V and 1 base from J, with 11 bases between. Using reference TRBV5-4 and TRBJ2-2 for the parts outside the CDR3, the full variable domain is ETGVTQSPTHLIKTRGQQVTLRCSSQSGHNTVSWYQQALGQGPQFIFQYYREEENGRGNFPPRFSGLQFPNYSSELNVNALELDDSALYLCASSMQTGNTGELFFGEGSRLTVL.

This chain connects TRBV7-9 to TRBJ1-4; no firm D call. With 4 bases removed from V and 6 bases from J, the gap between germline ends came to 12 bases. Germline V gene lookup returns CDR1 SEHNR and CDR2 FQNEAQ (reference sequence). This CDR3 has 14 amino acids. The DNA of the CDR3 is TGTGCCAGCAGCTCAGGTCATGGCGATGAAAAACTGTTTTTT. Amino acid sequence: CASSSGHGDEKLFF.

The chain combines TRBV21-1 with TRBJ1-1. TRBV21-1 is designated a pseudogene. This CDR3 has 17 amino acids. The CDR3 DNA is TGTGCCAGCAGCCGGAGGGTATCTGCTGCCATGAACACTGAAGCTTTCTTT. It translates to CASSRRVSAAMNTEAFF.

The chain couples TRBV6-5 to TRBJ1-1; the D gene is possibly TRBD1 (5 bases). Germline-derived CDR1 and CDR2 are MNHEY and SVGAGI. Trimming cost V 2 bases and J 1 base, with 14 bases left between them. The CDR3 length is 16 residues. Written as DNA, the CDR3 is TGTGCCAGCAGTTACGTTTTTGTCGGGGGGAACACTGAAGCTTTCTTT. It specifies CASSYVFVGGNTEAFF.

The rearrangement uses TRBV5-4 and TRBJ1-2; 12 bases line up with TRBD1. The CDR3 is made up of 14 amino acids. J was trimmed by 8 bases and V by 3 bases; bases with no gene match: 5. Germline CDR1 SGHNT, CDR2 YYREEE (reference sequence). The CDR3 nucleotides read TGTGCCAGCAGCTGGGACAGGGGGCAAGTAGGCTACACCTTC. Its protein is CASSWDRGQVGYTF.

This clone was detected only a few times. V usage is TRBV4-3 and J usage is TRBJ2-3, with 7 nucleotides matching TRBD2. Germline lookup yields CDR1 LGHNA and CDR2 YSLEER. Trimming at V came to 3 bases and at J to 7 bases, leaving 10 bases not matched to a gene. This CDR3 has 15 residues. CDR3 nucleotide sequence: TGCGCCAGCAGCCAGACTGGACTAGGAGGAAATACGCAGTATTTT. It specifies CASSQTGLGGNTQYF.

This chain links TRBV30 with TRBJ2-1; the match to TRBD2 covers 10 bases. The germline V gene has CDR1 GTSNPN and CDR2 SVGIG (reference sequence). The V and J ends lost 3 bases and 4 bases, in that order; junction bases with no gene match: 6. The CDR3 extends over 15 amino acids. CDR3 in DNA: TGTGCCTGGAGCCAACTAGCGGGACGATACAATGAGCAGTTCTTC. Translating gives CAWSQLAGRYNEQFF.

V usage is TRBV5-1 and J usage is TRBJ1-1; 7 positions agree with TRBD1. This CDR3 spans 15 amino acids. Germline V gene sequence: CDR1 SGHRS, CDR2 YFSETQ. The V and J ends lost 3 bases and 5 bases, in that order; junction bases with no gene match: 10. DNA of the CDR3: TGCGCCAGCAGCTCAGGGCTACAGGGGTGGACTGAAGCTTTCTTT. Translation: CASSSGLQGWTEAFF.

The CDR3 region is CASSSGQVNNSPLHF. The CDR3 DNA sequence: TGTGCCAGCAGCTCCGGACAGGTTAATAATTCACCCCTCCACTTT. The chain links TRBV7-2 to TRBJ1-6, with 7 bases matching TRBD1. This CDR3 has 15 amino acids. Looked up from germline, CDR1 is SGHTA and CDR2 is FQGNSA. Losses at the gene ends were 4 bases for V and 5 bases for J; bases not matched to a gene: 5.

For this clone: The junction departs from germline at one end; a sequencing error may be responsible. V is TRBV6-5 and J is TRBJ1-2; D is ambiguous. CDR1 is MNHEY and CDR2 is SVGAGI in the germline V gene. There are 12 residues in the CDR3. The CDR3, as DNA: TGTGCCAGCAGATTCTCTGAGTGGTTATTCTTCTTC. Its translation is CASRFSEWLFFF.

J is TRBJ2-5 and V is TRBV7-9; D may be TRBD2 (6 bases). The DNA end is a closer match to TRBJ2-7, so the J assignment may be wrong. Looked up from germline, CDR1 is SEHNR and CDR2 is FQNEAQ (reference sequence). The length of the CDR3 is 14 residues. DNA of the CDR3: TGTGCCAGCAGCTCCGGGGGACTTTCCTACGAGCAGTACTTC. This codes for CASSSGGLSYEQYF.

On this clone itself: The limits of the CDR3 on the DNA are not certain, so only TCRdb's listed CDR3 is given. The V gene is TRBV28, the J gene TRBJ1-2; the table's D gene call, TRBD1, was not cross checked with the DNA. Germline V lookup: CDR1 MDHEN, CDR2 SYDVKM. Inclusive of both ends, the CDR3 amounts to 16 amino acids. CDR3 sequence: CASSLWGDGTGGKDTF.

The table lists this clone with a count of one. The J gene is TRBJ1-3, the V gene TRBV5-5; the D is unclear. The CDR3 covers 13 residues. Germline CDR1 SGHKS, CDR2 YYEKEE (reference sequence). Trimming stripped 4 bases from V and 1 base from J, with 6 bases between. CDR3 sequence (DNA): TGTGCCAGCAGCCCCAGGTCTGGAAACACCATATATTTT. Translated, it gives CASSPRSGNTIYF.

V and J are TRBV30 and TRBJ1-6; D is possibly TRBD1 (6 bases). Germline CDR1 and CDR2: GTSNPN and SVGIG (reference sequence). The V gene lost 1 base and the J gene lost 1 base, with 11 bases spanning the gap. This CDR3 is 16 amino acids long. The CDR3 DNA is TGTGCCTGGAGTGCGGACAGTCATTCCTATAATTCACCCCTCCACTTT. As protein: CAWSADSHSYNSPLHF.

The chain employs TRBV15 and TRBJ1-2, with a weak D call TRBD1 (6 bases). This CDR3 spans 16 amino acids. Looked up from germline, CDR1 is LNHNV and CDR2 is YYDKDF (reference sequence). Deletions cut 4 bases from V and 6 bases from J, with 21 bases between. The CDR3 sequence: CATSTGTGYSGDGYTF. The CDR3 DNA reads as TGTGCCACCAGCACTGGTACGGGGTACTCAGGGGATGGCTACACCTTC.

The chain has TRBV5-1 and TRBJ2-7; 9 positions agree with TRBD1. Trimming cost V 4 bases and J 3 bases; bases outside gene matches: 5. The CDR3 is made up of 14 amino acids. Per germline, CDR1 SGHRS and CDR2 YFSETQ. Here the CDR3 reads CASSPGQGVYEQYF. In nucleotides, the CDR3 is TGCGCCAGCAGCCCGGGACAGGGAGTCTACGAGCAGTACTTC.

The J gene is TRBJ2-7, the V gene TRBV25-1; 9 positions match TRBD1. Germline CDR1 and CDR2: MGHDK and SYGVNS. The ends lost 6 bases at V and 3 bases at J; junction bases unmatched: 3. This CDR3 is built from 13 residues. The CDR3 DNA reads TGTGCCAGCAGGGCGGGACAGGGCTACGAGCAGTACTTC. Protein product: CASRAGQGYEQYF.

The chain has TRBV19 and TRBJ2-7; 11 bases agree with TRBD1. Trimming removed 6 bases from V and 2 bases from J; junction bases left unmatched: 3. This CDR3 comprises 14 residues. Germline lookup yields CDR1 LNHDA and CDR2 SQIVND (reference sequence). In nucleotides, the CDR3 is TGTGCCAGTAGGCCGGGACAGGGGGCCTACGAGCAGTACTTC. As protein: CASRPGQGAYEQYF.